What follows is one T cell receptor beta chain and its context. The sample comes from a study of CD8+ T cells in alopecia areata. Treatment specified: oral pan-JAK inhibitor, 5-10 mg twice daily. RNA was extracted and reverse transcribed into cDNA as the sequencing template. Sequenced by immunoSEQ multiplex PCR; TCRdb stores in-frame clones only, minus some. This table holds 64,000 or so clones, around 45% found once. V lost 3 bases, J lost 4 bases, and 16 bases lay in between. Germline CDR1 reads WSHSY; CDR2 reads SAAADI. CDR3 size: 16 residues. The genes are TRBV10-2 and TRBJ1-3, with TRBD1 as a possible D gene (6 bases). This clonotype originated in a human donor with alopecia areata. The material sequenced was CD8+ T cells sorted from blood, taken at roughly week 36, from a patient treated with tofacitinib. The CDR3 nucleotides read TGCGCCAGCAGTGAAGTCGGAGCAGGGACAGGAAACACCATATATTTT. Protein product: CASSEVGAGTGNTIYF.